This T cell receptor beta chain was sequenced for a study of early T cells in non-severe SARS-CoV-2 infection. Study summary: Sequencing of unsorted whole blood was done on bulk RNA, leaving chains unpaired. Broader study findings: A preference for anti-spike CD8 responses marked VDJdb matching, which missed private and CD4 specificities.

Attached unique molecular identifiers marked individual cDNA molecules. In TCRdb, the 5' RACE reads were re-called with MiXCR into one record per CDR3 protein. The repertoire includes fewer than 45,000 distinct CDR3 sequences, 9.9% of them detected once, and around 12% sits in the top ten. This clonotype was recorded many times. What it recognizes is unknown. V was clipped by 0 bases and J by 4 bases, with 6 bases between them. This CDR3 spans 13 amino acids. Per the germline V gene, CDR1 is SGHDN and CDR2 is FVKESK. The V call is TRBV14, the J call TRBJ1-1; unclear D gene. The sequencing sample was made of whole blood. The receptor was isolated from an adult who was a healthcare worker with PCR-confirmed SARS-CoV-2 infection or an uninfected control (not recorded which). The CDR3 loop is CASSQEEVTEAFF. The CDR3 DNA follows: TGTGCCAGCAGCCAAGAGGAGGTCACTGAAGCTTTCTTT.